This T cell receptor (beta chain) was recorded in a study of blood T cell repertoires in COVID-19. On the study more broadly: Samples came from the United States, Italy and Spain, spanning acute and convalescent COVID-19. T cells, B-cell-depleted T cells, or PBMCs supplied cDNA or gDNA.

Original processing methods: Researchers report that nucleated cell counts were estimated from reference gene primer amplification. The data were produced by immunoSEQ multiplex PCR, yet TCRdb's version contains in-frame clones alone and is incomplete. For V, J and clone size, that table is used; D and trimming come from the DNA. The repertoire holds 540,000 or so clones, with about 88% as singletons. The CDR3 has 14 amino acids. The germline V gene encodes CDR1 SNHLY and CDR2 FYNNEI. Trimming took 5 bases from V and 6 from J, leaving 16 bases between them. This rearrangement joins TRBV2 to TRBJ1-1, with D unresolved. Sequenced input: peripheral blood. The source of this sequence is a woman in her forties or fifties with COVID-19, enrolled during active disease. CDR3 protein: CASSSTRSSAEAFF. As DNA, the CDR3 is TGTGCCAGCAGTTCGACGCGCTCAAGCGCTGAAGCTTTCTTT.